This T cell receptor beta chain was documented in a study of PD-1 blockade in mismatch repair-deficient tumors. Study details: Patients had eleven to twelve mismatch repair-deficient cancer types, all previously treated and progressing.

Mismatch repair deficiency was confirmed in all patients, by PCR or immunohistochemistry. TCRs were sequenced from three patients responding to pembrolizumab. This clone has a handful of counts. Its cognate antigen is unknown. Sequencing used immunoSEQ multiplex PCR; TCRdb keeps in-frame clones, though not all of them. The sample carries around 120,000 clones, about 88% recorded once. V was trimmed by 6 bases and J by 7 bases, leaving 18 bases between them. The CDR3 totals 14 residues. Germline values: CDR1 MNHEY, CDR2 SMNVEV (reference sequence). Findings and limits, study-wide: Tumor-resident clones, often undetectable pretreatment in blood, expanded then contracted after pembrolizumab.

This chain joins TRBV27 and TRBJ1-2; D gene uncertain. This receptor was taken from an adult with mismatch repair-deficient cancer. Sequencing was performed on peripheral blood, taken 44 weeks after starting pembrolizumab. DNA for the CDR3: TGTGCCAGCAGGGGTAGTCACAACGCGGGTGGCTACACCTTC. It is translated as CASRGSHNAGGYTF.